One sample yielded the 3 T cell receptor beta chains listed below, sequenced in a study of OX40 agonist ivuxolimab in advanced cancers. Measured with immunoSEQ multiplex PCR; TCRdb has only the in-frame clones, and not every one. The repertoire holds about 30,000 clones, with roughly 80% as singletons. This sample comprised CD4+ or CD8+ T cells sorted from blood, obtained in a trial of the OX40 agonist ivuxolimab. All receptors come from an adult with an advanced solid tumor such as melanoma, head and neck, liver or kidney cancer.

CDR3 loop: CASTSPTVNYGYTF. DNA of the CDR3: TGTGCCAGCACCTCCCCGACAGTTAACTATGGCTACACCTTC. The V and J genes are TRBV5-4 and TRBJ1-2; tentative D call: TRBD1 (5 bases). V lost 6 bases, J lost 1 base, and 13 bases lay in between. Per germline, CDR1 SGHNT and CDR2 YYREEE (reference sequence). The CDR3 loop spans 14 amino acids.

The chain joins TRBV4-2 to TRBJ2-1, with D tentatively TRBD2 (5 bases). The V and J ends lost 7 bases and 6 bases respectively, with 22 bases between them. Germline values: CDR1 LGHNA, CDR2 YNFKEQ. The CDR3 has 16 amino acids. The CDR3 region is CASTNNFMDGLNEQFF. DNA for the CDR3: TGTGCCAGCACCAACAACTTCATGGACGGACTCAATGAGCAGTTCTTC.

This clone was detected only once. CDR3 DNA sequence: TGTGCCAGCAGCTTAGGGGCCCCCAGCCTCATTTACAATGAGCAGTTCTTC. Translation gives CASSLGAPSLIYNEQFF. The chain uses TRBV7-6 and TRBJ2-1; D uncertain. Germline assignment: CDR1 SGHVS and CDR2 FNYEAQ. V lost 1 base to trimming and J lost 4 bases, with 17 bases between them. There are 17 residues in the CDR3.